This T cell receptor beta chain came from a study of long-term antiretroviral therapy in people with HIV. The ends were cut back, 4 bases at V and 0 bases at J, with 14 bases in the middle. This CDR3 has 16 residues. Germline V gene lookup returns CDR1 SGHTS and CDR2 YDEGEE. At survey level, the immunoSEQ assay was run in its v3.0 version. Clones were read by immunoSEQ multiplex PCR, and TCRdb kept only the in-frame ones, dropping some. The sample yields some 17,000 clones, around 80% seen once. The sequence derives from a man younger than 35 with HIV. The chain joins TRBV5-8 to TRBJ1-3, with unresolved D. The sample consisted of unsorted PBMCs, taken 0.1 years after starting antiretroviral therapy. CDR3 region: CASSPDTFSSGNTIYF. The DNA for the CDR3 is TGTGCCAGCAGCCCTGACACCTTCAGCTCTGGAAACACCATATATTTT.